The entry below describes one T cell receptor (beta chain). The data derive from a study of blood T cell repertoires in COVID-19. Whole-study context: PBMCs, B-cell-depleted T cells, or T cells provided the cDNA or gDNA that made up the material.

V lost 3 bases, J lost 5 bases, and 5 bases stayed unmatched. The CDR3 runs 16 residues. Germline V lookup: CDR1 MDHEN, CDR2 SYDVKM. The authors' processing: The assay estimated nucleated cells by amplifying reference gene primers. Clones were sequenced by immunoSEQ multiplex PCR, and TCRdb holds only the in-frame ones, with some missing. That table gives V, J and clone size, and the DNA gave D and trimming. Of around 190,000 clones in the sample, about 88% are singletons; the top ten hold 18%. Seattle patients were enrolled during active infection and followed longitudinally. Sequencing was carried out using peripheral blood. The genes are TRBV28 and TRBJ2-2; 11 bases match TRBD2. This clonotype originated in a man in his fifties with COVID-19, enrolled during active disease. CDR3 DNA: TGTGCCAGCAGTTTTAGCGGGAGGGCCTATACCGGGGAGCTGTTTTTT. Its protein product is CASSFSGRAYTGELFF.